The 14 T cell receptor beta chains reported below all come from one sample, sequenced in a study of Ad26.COV2.S vaccination and SARS-CoV-2 variants. Sequenced by immunoSEQ multiplex PCR; TCRdb stores in-frame clones only, minus some. The table records fewer than 500,000 clones, approximately 89% of them present only once. Treatment defined: over 15 received Ad26.COV2.S at low or high dose, single or two shots; about 5 received placebo; per-sample allocation not given. The samples date from day 63 after the first vaccine or placebo injection. Source: peripheral blood, taken in a trial of Ad26.COV2.S vaccine versus placebo. All receptors come from a person aged 18-60 years who received the Ad26.COV2.S COVID-19 vaccine or a placebo.

This clone has only a few counts. V usage is TRBV3-1 (or the pseudogene TRBV3-2) and J usage is TRBJ1-2, with a possible D match to TRBD1 (6 bases). The length of the CDR3 is 14 residues. Germline assignment: CDR1 LGHDT and CDR2 YNNKEL (reference sequence). Trimming shortened V by 3 bases and J by 5 bases, and 13 bases separated the two germline ends. The CDR3: CASSQTGVGYGYTF. The CDR3, as DNA: TGTGCCAGCAGCCAGACAGGAGTTGGGTATGGCTACACCTTC.

The chain is built from TRBV5-1 and TRBJ1-4, with D tentatively TRBD1 (6 bases). The CDR3 covers 15 residues. Germline loops: CDR1 SGHRS, CDR2 YFSETQ. Trimming stripped 2 bases from V and 5 bases from J, with 13 bases between. The CDR3 loop is CASSLSGVFNEKLFF. The CDR3 nucleotides are TGCGCCAGCAGCTTATCAGGGGTCTTCAATGAAAAACTGTTTTTT.

This chain connects TRBV27 to TRBJ1-2, with TRBD1 as a possible D gene (5 bases). Trimming shortened V by 2 bases and J by 5 bases, and 9 bases separated the two germline ends. Germline V gene sequence: CDR1 MNHEY, CDR2 SMNVEV (reference sequence). The CDR3 runs 13 residues. CDR3 in amino acids: CASSLTREYGYTF. CDR3 in DNA: TGTGCCAGCAGTTTAACCAGGGAATATGGCTACACCTTC.

The chain joins TRBV18 to TRBJ1-5, with D uncertain. From germline, CDR1 is KGHSH and CDR2 LQKENI. Trimming stripped 4 bases from V and 6 bases from J, with 22 bases between. This CDR3 has 17 residues. CDR3 protein: CASSRGPGKLNGQPQHF. The CDR3 DNA sequence: TGTGCCAGCTCACGAGGGCCGGGGAAATTAAACGGTCAGCCCCAGCATTTT. The full variable domain, in which reference TRBV18 and TRBJ1-5 provide the parts outside the CDR3, is NAGVMQNPRHLVRRRGQEARLRCSPMKGHSHVYWYRQLPEEGLKFMVYLQKENIIDESGMPKERFSAEFPKEGPSILRIQQVVRGDSAAYFCASSRGPGKLNGQPQHFGDGTRLSIL.

The chain couples TRBV6-6 to TRBJ2-1; D perhaps matches TRBD1 (6 bases). CDR3 length: 14 residues. The V end was cut by 7 bases, the J end by 16 bases, with 26 bases between. Germline V lookup: CDR1 MNHNY, CDR2 SVGAGI (reference sequence). The DNA of the CDR3 is TGTGCCAGCACCCTGATCGCTACAGGGAAGTTAGTTTTCTTC. Its translation: CASTLIATGKLVFF.

CDR3 residues: CASSVDPYLGYQETQYF. For the CDR3, the DNA is TGTGCCAGCAGCGTAGATCCATACCTAGGTTACCAAGAGACCCAGTACTTC. The chain has TRBV9 and TRBJ2-5; no reliable D call. The CDR3 is 17 residues long. Germline CDR1 and CDR2: SGDLS and YYNGEE. V gave up 0 bases and J gave up 0 bases, with 15 bases separating them.

The CDR3 DNA reads TGTGCCAGCAGTAAGGGTCCACTCATGAACACTGAAGCTTTCTTT. Amino acid sequence: CASSKGPLMNTEAFF. The chain combines TRBV6-5 with TRBJ1-1; no reliable D call. This CDR3 spans 15 amino acids. Trimming removed 5 bases from V and 0 bases from J, with 13 bases in between. CDR1 and CDR2 from the germline V gene are MNHEY and SVGAGI.

The rearrangement joins TRBV6-6 to TRBJ2-7, with 9 bases identical to TRBD2. CDR1 and CDR2 from the germline V gene are MNHNY and SVGAGI (reference sequence). V lost 8 bases, J lost 11 bases, and 16 bases stayed unmatched. The CDR3 is made up of 14 amino acids. The CDR3 sequence: CASLPGAGGRQKYF. The CDR3 bases are TGTGCCAGCCTTCCTGGAGCGGGGGGCCGCCAAAAGTACTTC.

The chain is built from TRBV6-2 or TRBV6-3 and TRBJ2-3; D remains unclear. Germline CDR1 and CDR2: MNHEY and SVGEGT. The CDR3 is 14 residues long. The V and J ends lost 1 base and 2 bases respectively, with 7 bases between them. In DNA form, the CDR3 reads TGTGCCAGCAGTTACTTTGACCTCACAGATACGCAGTATTTT. It codes for CASSYFDLTDTQYF.

The chain combines TRBV6-6 with TRBJ2-7, with D perhaps matching TRBD1 (5 bases). Between the trimmed V and J ends, which lost 5 bases and 2 bases, there was a span of 7 bases. Looked up from germline, CDR1 is MNHNY and CDR2 is SVGAGI (reference sequence). This CDR3 comprises 12 residues. The CDR3 sequence: CASSIRAYEQYF. CDR3 DNA: TGTGCCAGCAGTATCAGGGCCTACGAGCAGTACTTC.

V gene TRBV2 combines with J gene TRBJ2-3; D ambiguous. The CDR3 consists of 11 residues. The V end was cut by 6 bases, the J end by 5 bases, with 6 bases between. The germline V gene encodes CDR1 SNHLY and CDR2 FYNNEI. CDR3 DNA: TGTGCCAGCAGACTCGAAGATACGCAGTATTTT. Translation gives CASRLEDTQYF.

The rearrangement uses TRBV2 and TRBJ1-1; no clear D gene. Germline-derived CDR1 and CDR2 are SNHLY and FYNNEI. The V and J ends lost 5 bases and 7 bases respectively, with 17 bases between them. There are 14 residues in the CDR3. CDR3 sequence: CASSPLLGGDEAFF. The CDR3 bases are TGTGCCAGCAGTCCTCTCTTAGGCGGCGATGAAGCTTTCTTT.

This chain joins TRBV9 and TRBJ2-7; 9 bases align to TRBD1. Germline trimming cut 3 bases from V and 6 bases from J; bases unmatched to any gene: 1. Germline assignment: CDR1 SGDLS and CDR2 YYNGEE. The CDR3 covers 12 residues. CDR3 DNA sequence: TGTGCCAGCAGCGCGGACAGGGGCGAGCAGTACTTC. Its protein product is CASSADRGEQYF. The full variable domain, with the rest looked up from reference TRBV9 and TRBJ2-7, is DSGVTQTPKHLITATGQRVTLRCSPRSGDLSVYWYQQSLDQGLQFLIQYYNGEERAKGNILERFSAQQFPDLHSELNLSSLELGDSALYFCASSADRGEQYFGPGTRLTVT.

The rearrangement joins TRBV5-1 to TRBJ1-2; TRBD1 is a possible D gene (6 bases). The V and J ends lost 0 bases and 7 bases respectively, with 16 bases between them. This CDR3 contains 15 residues. CDR1 and CDR2 from the germline V gene are SGHRS and YFSETQ. As DNA, the CDR3 is TGCGCCAGCAGCTTGGGGGGCCAGACCAGGGGTGGCTACACCTTC. Protein: CASSLGGQTRGGYTF.